What follows are 30 T cell receptor beta chains derived from one specimen sequenced in a study of blood T cell repertoires in COVID-19. Repertoires were generated with immunoSEQ multiplex PCR, while TCRdb's copy carries only in-frame clones and drops some. The profile covers approximately 500,000 clones, with 70% to 90% appearing a single time and under 8.5% taken by the ten largest. The material sequenced was peripheral blood. Every receptor here comes from a woman aged 45-59 years with COVID-19, enrolled during active disease.

This clone is a singleton in its sample. V and J are TRBV5-1 and TRBJ1-2; 10 bases are shared with TRBD1. V shed 5 bases, J shed 8 bases, and the junction held 9 bases outside the gene matches. The germline V gene has CDR1 SGHRS and CDR2 YFSETQ. This CDR3 has 14 residues. In DNA form, the CDR3 reads TGCGCCAGCAGAATCGGGACAGGGGTCGGGGGCTACACCTTC. Amino acids: CASRIGTGVGGYTF.

This rearrangement joins TRBV12-5 to TRBJ2-1; D uncertain. CDR1 is LGHNT and CDR2 is FRNRAP in the germline V gene. The V end was cut by 2 bases, the J end by 1 base, with 9 bases between. The CDR3 spans 15 residues. Here the CDR3 reads CASGLRRSSYNEQFF. Here the CDR3 DNA reads TGTGCTAGTGGTTTGCGGCGGTCTTCCTACAATGAGCAGTTCTTC.

V and J are TRBV7-9 and TRBJ1-3; TRBD1 agrees at 8 bases. V lost 1 base to trimming and J lost 4 bases; unmatched junction nucleotides: 6. The CDR3 is 16 residues long. In germline, CDR1 is SEHNR, CDR2 FQNEAQ (reference sequence). CDR3 region: CASSLEGTGGGNTIYF. In nucleotides, the CDR3 is TGTGCCAGCAGCTTAGAAGGGACAGGAGGAGGAAACACCATATATTTT.

The chain recombines TRBV19 with TRBJ1-2; D gene uncertain. V lost 3 bases and J lost 4, with 9 bases in between. The CDR3 contains 13 residues. From germline, CDR1 is LNHDA and CDR2 SQIVND (reference sequence). CDR3 protein: CASSMSGSYGYTF. The DNA for the CDR3 is TGTGCCAGTAGTATGTCCGGGAGCTATGGCTACACCTTC.

This sequence joins TRBV7-9 and TRBJ2-5; D not certain. Germline CDR1 SEHNR, CDR2 FQNEAQ (reference sequence). V lost 4 bases and J lost 2, with 5 bases in between. This CDR3 spans 12 amino acids. Here the CDR3 reads CASSSVQETQYF. CDR3 coding DNA: TGTGCCAGCAGCTCCGTACAAGAGACCCAGTACTTC.

The rearrangement joins TRBV5-6 to TRBJ2-2, with D possibly TRBD2 on 5 matching bases. V lost 3 bases and J 3 bases, leaving 12 bases between the germline ends. This CDR3 is 15 amino acids long. CDR1 is SGHDT, CDR2 YYEEEE, per germline. Here the CDR3 DNA reads TGTGCCAGCAGCTCGAGGGCCAGTTACACCGGGGAGCTGTTTTTT. Translation: CASSSRASYTGELFF. Combining the CDR3 with reference TRBV5-6 and TRBJ2-2 gives the whole variable domain DAGVTQSPTHLIKTRGQQVTLRCSPKSGHDTVSWYQQALGQGPQFIFQYYEEEERQRGNFPDRFSGHQFPNYSSELNVNALLLGDSALYLCASSSRASYTGELFFGEGSRLTVL.

The chain employs TRBV9 and TRBJ2-2, with D unresolved. The length of the CDR3 is 14 residues. V was cut by 0 bases and J by 6 bases, with 9 bases left in between. CDR1 is SGDLS and CDR2 is YYNGEE in the germline V gene. DNA for the CDR3: TGTGCCAGCAGCGTAGCCCGACATCCCGGGGAGCTGTTTTTT. Its protein is CASSVARHPGELFF.

V gene TRBV3-1 (or the pseudogene TRBV3-2) combines with J gene TRBJ1-2; maybe TRBD1 (6 bases). The ends were cut back, 1 base at V and 1 base at J, with 13 bases in the middle. The CDR3 runs 16 residues. Germline V CDR1 and CDR2: LGHDT, YNNKEL (reference sequence). As DNA, the CDR3 is TGTGCCAGCAGCCAAGGGGGCGACAGGCATAACTATGGCTACACCTTC. Amino acid sequence: CASSQGGDRHNYGYTF.

In its sample, this clone was seen a few times. This chain connects TRBV6-6 to TRBJ1-3; TRBD1 matches 10 bases. V shed 5 bases and J 2 bases; nucleotides not matched to a gene: 15. This CDR3 spans 19 amino acids. Per germline, CDR1 MNHNY and CDR2 SVGAGI (reference sequence). The CDR3: CASSPGLSTGGRPGNTIYF. In nucleotides, the CDR3 is TGTGCCAGCAGTCCCGGCCTTTCGACAGGGGGCAGGCCTGGAAACACCATATATTTT.

This clone came up a few times. This chain joins TRBV7-9 and TRBJ2-3; no clear D. V was clipped by 5 bases and J by 5 bases, with 14 bases between them. Germline CDR1 SEHNR, CDR2 FQNEAQ (reference sequence). The CDR3 runs to 14 residues. The CDR3 DNA reads as TGTGCCAGCAGCCCCCTCAATGGGCGAGATACGCAGTATTTT. This sequence encodes CASSPLNGRDTQYF.

The DNA of the CDR3 is TGTGCCAGCAGCCCTACCAGCGGGGGGGCCAATGAGCAGTTCTTC. It codes for CASSPTSGGANEQFF. This chain links TRBV7-9 with TRBJ2-1, with 10 bases lining up with TRBD2. V shed 5 bases and J 6 bases; nucleotides not matched to a gene: 7. The CDR3 runs to 15 residues. The germline V gene encodes CDR1 SEHNR and CDR2 FQNEAQ (reference sequence).

V is TRBV19 and J is TRBJ1-1; weak D call: TRBD1 (5 bases). CDR1 and CDR2 (germline): LNHDA, SQIVND (reference sequence). The length of the CDR3 is 16 residues. Trimming removed 1 base from V and 1 base from J, with 13 bases in between. As DNA, the CDR3 is TGTGCCAGTAGTATAGTATCGGGCCAGGGGAACACTGAAGCTTTCTTT. Amino acid sequence: CASSIVSGQGNTEAFF. The full variable domain, rest sourced from reference TRBV19 and TRBJ1-1, is DGGITQSPKYLFRKEGQNVTLSCEQNLNHDAMYWYRQDPGQGLRLIYYSQIVNDFQKGDIAEGYSVSREKKESFPLTVTSAQKNPTAFYLCASSIVSGQGNTEAFFGQGTRLTVV.

J is TRBJ2-2 and V is TRBV19, with D perhaps matching TRBD2 (6 bases). In germline, CDR1 is LNHDA, CDR2 SQIVND (reference sequence). CDR3 length equals 13 residues. V was pared by 7 bases and J by 4 bases, with 10 bases between. The CDR3: CASTLSGTGELFF. CDR3 nucleotides: TGTGCCAGTACCCTTAGCGGCACCGGGGAGCTGTTTTTT.

The V call is TRBV6-5, the J call TRBJ1-2; D unclear. Per germline, CDR1 MNHEY and CDR2 SVGAGI. With 4 bases removed from V and 4 bases from J, the gap between germline ends came to 16 bases. This CDR3 comprises 15 residues. CDR3 amino acids: CASSSLSGNPYGYTF. In DNA form, the CDR3 reads TGTGCCAGCAGTTCCCTCTCCGGGAACCCCTATGGCTACACCTTC.

This chain joins TRBV20-1 and TRBJ1-5; possibly TRBD1 for D (5 bases). From germline, CDR1 is DFQATT and CDR2 SNEGSKA (reference sequence). The CDR3 covers 13 residues. Trimming removed 3 bases at V and 4 bases at J, with 10 bases between. The CDR3 DNA reads as TGCAGTGCTAGTGGGACTCTAAATCAGCCCCAGCATTTT. Translating it yields CSASGTLNQPQHF.

The chain recombines TRBV5-1 with TRBJ2-7; TRBD1 matches at 7 bases. Germline V gene data show CDR1 as SGHRS and CDR2 as YFSETQ. The CDR3 is made up of 14 amino acids. The V and J ends lost 4 bases and 1 base, in that order; junction bases with no gene match: 5. The CDR3 DNA sequence: TGCGCCAGCAGCATAGGGACAGCTTCCTACGAGCAGTACTTC. Its protein product is CASSIGTASYEQYF.

DNA of the CDR3: TGTGCCAGTAGTGGCCGGGACAGGAACTCCTACGAGCAGTACTTC. Residues: CASSGRDRNSYEQYF. The chain links TRBV19 to TRBJ2-7, with 8 bases that match TRBD1. The CDR3 spans 15 residues. V trimming: 5 bases; J trimming: 0 bases; junction bases outside the gene matches: 6. The germline V gene encodes CDR1 LNHDA and CDR2 SQIVND (reference sequence).

The J gene is TRBJ1-4, the V gene TRBV5-1; 8 bases fit TRBD1. Germline V gene data show CDR1 as SGHRS and CDR2 as YFSETQ. The CDR3 length is 14 residues. V shed 0 bases, J shed 8 bases, and the junction held 3 bases outside the gene matches. The DNA of the CDR3 is TGCGCCAGCAGCTTGGGGACAGGGAAAGAAAAACTGTTTTTT. Protein sequence: CASSLGTGKEKLFF. Based on the CDR3 plus reference TRBV5-1 and TRBJ1-4, the full variable domain is KAGVTQTPRYLIKTRGQQVTLSCSPISGHRSVSWYQQTPGQGLQFLFEYFSETQRNKGNFPGRFSGRQFSNSRSEMNVSTLELGDSALYLCASSLGTGKEKLFFGSGTQLSVL.

A few counts support this clone. The chain couples TRBV18 to TRBJ2-1; 7 bases fit TRBD1. The germline V gene encodes CDR1 KGHSH and CDR2 LQKENI. This CDR3 has 14 amino acids. Trimming cost V 3 bases and J 6 bases; bases outside gene matches: 5. The CDR3 here is CASSPGQTINEQFF. CDR3 nucleotides: TGTGCCAGCTCACCGGGACAGACCATCAATGAGCAGTTCTTC.

The chain recombines TRBV3-1 (or the pseudogene TRBV3-2) with TRBJ1-5, with a tentative D call TRBD1 (6 bases). Trimming left V 1 base short and J 3 bases short, with 13 bases between. This CDR3 is 16 amino acids long. Germline V lookup: CDR1 LGHDT, CDR2 YNNKEL (reference sequence). For the CDR3, the DNA is TGTGCCAGCAGCCAAGGGACAGCCGGCTACAATCAGCCCCAGCATTTT. Translation gives CASSQGTAGYNQPQHF.

The CDR3 DNA follows: TGTGCCTGGAGCCCCGGGACAGGTGTCACCGGGGAGCTGTTTTTT. This encodes CAWSPGTGVTGELFF. The chain combines TRBV30 with TRBJ2-2; 8 positions match TRBD1. The germline V gene has CDR1 GTSNPN and CDR2 SVGIG (reference sequence). Trimming cost V 3 bases and J 4 bases; bases outside gene matches: 7. The CDR3 is 15 amino acids.

The chain couples TRBV2 to TRBJ1-3; D is undetermined. The germline gives CDR1 SNHLY, CDR2 FYNNEI. The CDR3 contains 13 residues. The V end lost 5 bases, the J end lost 4 bases, and 9 bases lay between the germline ends. CDR3 nucleotide sequence: TGTGCCAGCAGTACAATGTCAGGAAACACCATATATTTT. Encoded protein: CASSTMSGNTIYF.

This chain links TRBV10-3 with TRBJ1-3, with D unresolved. Trimming removed 0 bases from V and 4 bases from J, with 16 bases in between. This CDR3 has 17 residues. Germline V gives CDR1 ENHRY, CDR2 SYGVKD. CDR3 DNA: TGTGCCATCAGTGAGTCGACTCGACCGACCGGCGGAAACACCATATATTTT. This translates into CAISESTRPTGGNTIYF.

The J gene is TRBJ1-5, the V gene TRBV5-6; 8 nucleotides match TRBD1. CDR3 length: 15 amino acids. The V and J ends lost 1 base and 9 bases, in that order; junction bases with no gene match: 9. Germline loops: CDR1 SGHDT, CDR2 YYEEEE. The CDR3 DNA reads TGTGCCAGCAGCTTGCGGGCAGGGGGCTTTGGGCCCCAGCATTTT. Translation gives CASSLRAGGFGPQHF.

This clone came up once. The chain is built from TRBV9 and TRBJ1-5; unclear D gene. CDR3 length: 16 amino acids. V was trimmed by 0 bases and J by 4 bases, leaving 14 bases between them. Per the germline V gene, CDR1 is SGDLS and CDR2 is YYNGEE. CDR3 in amino acids: CASSVDWVGGNQPQHF. CDR3 DNA: TGTGCCAGCAGCGTAGATTGGGTGGGAGGAAATCAGCCCCAGCATTTT.

V gene TRBV5-4 combines with J gene TRBJ2-3; D perhaps matches TRBD1 (5 bases). The CDR3 runs 16 residues. The V gene's germline CDR1 is SGHNT and CDR2 YYREEE (reference sequence). V lost 4 bases and J lost 2, with 17 bases in between. CDR3 bases: TGTGCCAGCAGCGGTAATGGTGGGGCCACCACAGATACGCAGTATTTT. Protein: CASSGNGGATTDTQYF.

V and J are TRBV10-3 and TRBJ2-5, with 8 bases that match TRBD1. Germline V lookup: CDR1 ENHRY, CDR2 SYGVKD. V shed 10 bases, J shed 5 bases, and the junction held 3 bases outside the gene matches. There are 11 residues in the CDR3. The CDR3, as DNA: TGTGCCACCCGGGACAGGGAGACCCAGTACTTC. This translates into CATRDRETQYF.

The chain uses TRBV11-2 and TRBJ1-2, with TRBD1 matching 8 bases. The CDR3 covers 16 residues. CDR1 is SGHAT, CDR2 FQNNGV, per germline. V was pared by 5 bases and J by 4 bases, with 12 bases of the junction left unmatched. The CDR3 loop reads CASSPTTGGGFYGYTF. In DNA form, the CDR3 reads TGTGCCAGCAGCCCCACCACAGGGGGTGGTTTCTATGGCTACACCTTC.

Note on this clone: A much larger clonotype is one base distant, so this may be a read error. This sample includes further DNA sequences coding for the same CDR3. The chain joins TRBV12-3 or TRBV12-4 to TRBJ2-7; no clear D. V was trimmed by 3 bases and J by 3 bases, leaving 3 bases between them. The CDR3 contains 11 residues. CDR3: CASSFLYEQYF. The CDR3 bases are TGTGCCAGCAGTTTCCTCTACGAGCAGTACTTC.

This sequence joins TRBV7-6 and TRBJ1-2, with 10 bases that match TRBD1. The V gene's germline CDR1 is SGHVS and CDR2 FNYEAQ. V shed 5 bases, J shed 5 bases, and the junction held 2 bases outside the gene matches. The CDR3 spans 13 residues. CDR3 bases: TGTGCCAGCAGCCCGGGACAGGGGTATGGCTACACCTTC. It yields the protein CASSPGQGYGYTF.